These 4 T cell receptor beta chains were all obtained from the same sample, sequenced in a study of CD8 T cells in ankylosing spondylitis. One entry per CDR3 protein, called by TCRdb with MiXCR from the 5' RACE reads. Found here are roughly 220,000 distinct CDR3 sequences, about 10% of them singletons; the top ten hold 21%. Sequencing used blood, either unsorted or a sorted T cell fraction (not recorded which). All receptors derive from a male donor with ankylosing spondylitis or in good health (not recorded which).

This chain connects TRBV3-1 to TRBJ2-3, with 10 bases that match TRBD2. The CDR3 covers 17 residues. Germline CDR1 LGHDT, CDR2 YNNKEL (reference sequence). The V gene end was trimmed by 0 bases and the J gene end by 4 bases; junction bases not matched to a gene: 7. For the CDR3, the DNA is TGTGCCAGCAGCCAAGAACGCCTAGCGGGGGAATCAGATACGCAGTATTTT. Translation gives CASSQERLAGESDTQYF.

This clonotype was seen many times. The chain joins TRBV28 to TRBJ2-7; D is possibly TRBD1 (5 bases). The CDR3 length is 16 residues. Germline assignment: CDR1 MDHEN and CDR2 SYDVKM. V was shortened by 2 bases and J by 6 bases, with 20 bases between the two germline ends. In DNA form, the CDR3 reads TGTGCCAGCAGTTTAAGGGGAACAGAGCTGAGCGTCGAGCAGTACTTC. Protein sequence: CASSLRGTELSVEQYF.

This clonotype was observed many times. The rearrangement links TRBV7-9 to TRBJ1-1; possibly TRBD1 for D (5 bases). The CDR3 consists of 13 residues. CDR1 is SEHNR and CDR2 is FQNEAQ in the germline V gene (reference sequence). Trimming left V 11 bases short and J 1 base short, with 14 bases between. CDR3 residues: CAGGLEQNTEAFF. The CDR3 DNA follows: TGTGCCGGGGGTTTGGAACAGAACACTGAAGCTTTCTTT. The variable domain in full, with the rest retrieved from reference TRBV7-9 and TRBJ1-1, is DTGVSQNPRHKITKRGQNVTFRCDPISEHNRLYWYRQTLGQGPEFLTYFQNEAQLEKSRLLSDRFSAERPKGSFSTLEIQRTEQGDSAMYLCAGGLEQNTEAFFGQGTRLTVV.

This clonotype was counted at least ten times. The rearrangement joins TRBV5-1 to TRBJ2-2; D is unclear. In germline, CDR1 is SGHRS, CDR2 YFSETQ. V was shortened by 2 bases and J by 0 bases, with 8 bases between the two germline ends. The CDR3 extends over 15 amino acids. CDR3 in amino acids: CASSFDNANTGELFF. CDR3 nucleotides: TGCGCCAGCAGCTTCGACAACGCGAACACCGGGGAGCTGTTTTTT.